This TCR beta chain was retrieved from a study of blood T cells in healthy people across ages. Germline CDR1 LGHNT, CDR2 FRNRAP. The CDR3 covers 16 residues. V was pared by 1 base and J by 9 bases, with 19 bases between. The authors ran a second PCR of 7 to 11 cycles using a sample-barcoded 5' primer and a J-beta primer mix. TCRdb itself ran the 5' RACE reads through MiXCR, one entry per CDR3 protein. In the table there are approximately 1,700,000 distinct CDR3 sequences, about 39% of which are singletons. The sample, 9 to 10 milliliters of peripheral blood, was drawn from each donor. This rearrangement joins TRBV12-5 to TRBJ2-1; D not certain. This TCR was sampled from a human donor in good health. Specimen: blood. CDR3 sequence reads: CASGLAYGRQKGEQFF. The CDR3 DNA reads as TGTGCTAGTGGTTTGGCCTACGGACGCCAAAAGGGTGAGCAGTTCTTC.